This TCR beta chain was identified in a study of cytomegalovirus exposure and HLA in healthy donors. To note about this clone: The antigen is not known.

Findings of the study overall: Later analysis associated a missense DCLRE1C variant with TCR beta V- and J-gene trimming. Most of the TCR beta V segments (in an earlier analysis) were productive either about 90% or about 30% of the time.

The CDR3 sequence is 16 residues long. The trim removed 10 bases at V and 3 bases at J, leaving 14 bases unmatched. Germline V gene data show CDR1 as MDHEN and CDR2 as SYDVKM. A multiplex PCR was run with 60 Vbeta primers and 13 Jbeta primers. Per the authors' pipeline: A later analysis tallied about 80 million unique TCR beta chains, some 10 million of them shared. Data came from immunoSEQ multiplex PCR; TCRdb stores just in-frame clones and leaves some out. The V and J calls and clone size were taken over from that table, and D and trimming were inferred from the DNA. The sample includes around 97,000 clones, around 10% of them seen just once.

The chain carries TRBV28 and TRBJ2-7, with TRBD1 matching 11 bases. The sequenced sample consisted of PBMCs. The receptor's source is a man aged 45-65 years in good health and CMV-seropositive. CDR3 amino acids: CATWIMRTGGFYEQYF. Written as DNA, the CDR3 is TGTGCCACTTGGATAATGAGGACAGGGGGCTTCTACGAGCAGTACTTC.